The entry below describes one T cell receptor beta chain. Clones were read by immunoSEQ multiplex PCR, and TCRdb kept only the in-frame ones, dropping some. The data hold about 97,000 clones, with roughly nine tenths observed a single time. This entry comes from a study of OX40 agonist ivuxolimab in advanced cancers. The sequences come from CD4+ or CD8+ T cells sorted from blood, collected in a trial of the OX40 agonist ivuxolimab. The sequence was obtained from an adult with an advanced solid tumor such as melanoma, head and neck, liver or kidney cancer.

The CDR3 sequence: CASSSPGGPNTEAFF. DNA of the CDR3: TGTGCCAGCAGCTCCCCAGGGGGGCCGAACACTGAAGCTTTCTTT. V usage is TRBV5-4 and J usage is TRBJ1-1; TRBD1 matches 7 bases. There are 15 residues in the CDR3. Germline CDR1 reads SGHNT; CDR2 reads YYREEE (reference sequence). V shed 3 bases and J 1 base; nucleotides not matched to a gene: 6.